The 11 T cell receptor beta chains reported below all come from one sample, sequenced in a study of blood T cell repertoires in COVID-19. Clones were read by immunoSEQ multiplex PCR, and TCRdb kept only the in-frame ones, dropping some. The table has approximately 130,000 clones, 70% to 90% seen once. Sample: peripheral blood. These TCRs come from a woman aged 45-59 years who had recovered from COVID-19.

The gene calls are TRBV19 and TRBJ1-4; 7 nucleotides align to TRBD1. V lost 5 bases to trimming and J lost 8 bases; unmatched junction nucleotides: 11. Germline V gene sequence: CDR1 LNHDA, CDR2 SQIVND (reference sequence). This CDR3 region has 15 residues. CDR3 sequence reads: CASSLKDRVGEKLFF. The CDR3 nucleotides read TGTGCCAGTAGTCTCAAAGACAGGGTTGGAGAAAAACTGTTTTTT. The whole variable domain, filled in from reference TRBV19 and TRBJ1-4, reads DGGITQSPKYLFRKEGQNVTLSCEQNLNHDAMYWYRQDPGQGLRLIYYSQIVNDFQKGDIAEGYSVSREKKESFPLTVTSAQKNPTAFYLCASSLKDRVGEKLFFGSGTQLSVL.

The rearrangement joins TRBV5-5 to TRBJ2-7, with 9 bases lining up with TRBD2. Germline trimming cut 4 bases from V and 0 bases from J; bases unmatched to any gene: 5. There are 15 residues in the CDR3. CDR1 SGHKS and CDR2 YYEKEE come from the germline V gene (reference sequence). The CDR3 region is CASSAGGASSYEQYF. CDR3 nucleotide sequence: TGTGCCAGCAGCGCGGGAGGGGCGAGCTCCTACGAGCAGTACTTC.

The rearrangement joins TRBV5-1 to TRBJ1-2, with 9 bases lining up with TRBD1. V dropped 0 bases and J dropped 4; count of bases not matched to a gene: 4. The CDR3 has 15 residues. Per the germline V gene, CDR1 is SGHRS and CDR2 is YFSETQ. Here the CDR3 reads CASSLGDRVFYGYTF. Here the CDR3 DNA reads TGCGCCAGCAGCTTGGGGGACAGGGTTTTCTATGGCTACACCTTC.

V gene TRBV2 combines with J gene TRBJ2-5; TRBD1 might be the D (6 bases). V was clipped by 6 bases and J by 3 bases, with 8 bases between them. This CDR3 spans 12 amino acids. In germline, CDR1 is SNHLY, CDR2 FYNNEI. Here the CDR3 reads CASRQGEETQYF. The CDR3 coding sequence is TGTGCCAGCAGACAGGGCGAAGAGACCCAGTACTTC.

This rearrangement joins TRBV19 to TRBJ1-6; 8 bases match TRBD1. The CDR3 totals 16 residues. Germline-derived CDR1 and CDR2 are LNHDA and SQIVND (reference sequence). V trimming: 5 bases; J trimming: 10 bases; junction bases outside the gene matches: 13. CDR3 nucleotide sequence: TGTGCCAGTAGTCCATGGACAGGGTCCCACGGCTCACCCCTCCACTTT. This translates into CASSPWTGSHGSPLHF.

The CDR3 here is CASSAGQPPYEQYF. Here the CDR3 DNA reads TGTGCCAGCAGTGCGGGACAGCCACCCTACGAGCAGTACTTC. J is TRBJ2-7 and V is TRBV25-1; 7 positions agree with TRBD1. There are 14 residues in the CDR3. V shed 4 bases and J 2 bases; nucleotides not matched to a gene: 5. Germline-derived CDR1 and CDR2 are MGHDK and SYGVNS.

This clone was recorded once. The V gene is TRBV11-3, the J gene TRBJ2-2; TRBD2 aligns across 10 bases. After removal of 5 bases from V and 4 bases from J, the junction contained 10 bases not matched to a gene. The CDR3 loop spans 17 amino acids. Germline CDR1 reads SGHNT; CDR2 reads YENEEA. The CDR3 DNA is TGTGCCAGCAGCCCAACAAGGCTAGCGGGAGTCACCGGGGAGCTGTTTTTT. Translating it yields CASSPTRLAGVTGELFF.

V usage is TRBV2 and J usage is TRBJ2-7; weak D call: TRBD1 (5 bases). Trimming pared 6 bases from V and 2 bases from J, leaving 8 bases between. The CDR3 sequence is 12 residues long. The germline gives CDR1 SNHLY, CDR2 FYNNEI. CDR3 protein: CASRTATYEQYF. In nucleotides, the CDR3 is TGTGCCAGCAGGACAGCTACCTACGAGCAGTACTTC.

The V and J genes are TRBV4-2 and TRBJ2-5, with 12 bases that match TRBD2. Germline lookup yields CDR1 LGHNA and CDR2 YNFKEQ. J was trimmed by 7 bases and V by 1 base; bases with no gene match: 7. The CDR3 runs to 16 residues. The chain's CDR3 is CASSQGLAGGPGTQYF. The DNA for the CDR3 is TGTGCCAGCAGCCAAGGCCTAGCGGGGGGGCCCGGGACCCAGTACTTC.

This clone was seen only a few times. V usage is TRBV5-1 and J usage is TRBJ1-2, with a tentative D call TRBD1 (6 bases). V lost 4 bases and J 12 bases, leaving 16 bases between the germline ends. CDR1 and CDR2 from the germline V gene are SGHRS and YFSETQ. This CDR3 contains 12 residues. This CDR3 is CASSLEGQLNTF. CDR3 nucleotides: TGCGCCAGCAGCCTAGAAGGACAGCTGAACACCTTC.

This clone was detected only once. The chain links TRBV19 to TRBJ1-1; no firm D call. The CDR3 runs to 15 residues. Per the germline V gene, CDR1 is LNHDA and CDR2 is SQIVND (reference sequence). Trimming pared 5 bases from V and 1 base from J, leaving 14 bases between. CDR3 amino acids: CASSGYRRGNTEAFF. The CDR3 region has the DNA TGTGCCAGTAGTGGGTACCGACGGGGGAACACTGAAGCTTTCTTT.